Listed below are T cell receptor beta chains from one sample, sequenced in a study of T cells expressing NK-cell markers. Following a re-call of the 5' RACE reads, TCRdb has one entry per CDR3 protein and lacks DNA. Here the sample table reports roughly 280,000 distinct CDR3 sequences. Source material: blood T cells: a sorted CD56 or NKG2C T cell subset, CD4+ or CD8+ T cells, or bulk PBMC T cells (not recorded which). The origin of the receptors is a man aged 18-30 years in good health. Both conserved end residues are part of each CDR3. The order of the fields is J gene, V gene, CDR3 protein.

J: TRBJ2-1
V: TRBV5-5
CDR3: CASSLSLAGGFNEQFF

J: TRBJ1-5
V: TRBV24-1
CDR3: CATSDPRQGSNQPQHF

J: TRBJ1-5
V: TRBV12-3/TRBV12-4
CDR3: CASSRSSGNQPQHF

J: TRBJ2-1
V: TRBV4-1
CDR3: CASSQGGLKSEQFF

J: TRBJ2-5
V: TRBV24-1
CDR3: CATSEGGTRQETQYF

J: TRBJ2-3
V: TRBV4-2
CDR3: CASRGGRIADTQYF

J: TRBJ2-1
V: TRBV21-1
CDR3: CASTLHGDNEQFF

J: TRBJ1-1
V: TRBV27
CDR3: CASSRDREPTLNTEAFF

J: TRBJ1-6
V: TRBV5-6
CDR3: CASSYSLGRHGRDSPLHF

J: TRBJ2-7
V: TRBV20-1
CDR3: CSGGDTYEQYF

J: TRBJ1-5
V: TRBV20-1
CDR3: CSARTGPNDQPQHF

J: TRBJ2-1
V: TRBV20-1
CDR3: CSARLPGTSSEQFF

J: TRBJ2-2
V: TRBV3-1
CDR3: CASSGSPGATGELFF

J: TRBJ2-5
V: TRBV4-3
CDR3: CASSRQGASQETQYF

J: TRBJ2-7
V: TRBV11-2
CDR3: CASSFPFYEQYF